This T cell receptor (beta chain) was sequenced in a study of shared T cell receptors in the human thymus. CDR3 length equals 15 residues. Trimming removed 0 bases from V and 6 bases from J; junction bases left unmatched: 4. Germline V gene data show CDR1 as MNHNS and CDR2 as SASEGT. Only in-frame clones appear in the TCRdb table, and some are missing; sequencing was by immunoSEQ multiplex PCR. The sample includes roughly 410,000 clones, just under 95% of them seen just once. The sequence was obtained from a human donor. The chain combines TRBV6-1 with TRBJ2-1; 8 nucleotides agree with TRBD2. Sequenced input: thymocytes. CDR3 in amino acids: CASSEAGLAFNEQFF. CDR3 sequence (DNA): TGTGCCAGCAGTGAAGCAGGACTAGCTTTCAATGAGCAGTTCTTC.